Presented here are 13 T cell receptor beta chains from one specimen sequenced in a study of CXCR3-negative and CXCR3-positive naive CD8 T cells. UMI-labeled TRB cDNA libraries were prepared by 5' RACE. From its re-call of the 5' RACE reads, TCRdb lists each CDR3 protein once, without DNA. The ten top clones account for roughly 1.5%, within a sample of approximately 70,000 distinct CDR3 sequences. The sequencing input was naive CXCR3- CD8+ T cells from blood. Stated subset: CD45RO-CCR7+CD27+CD95- naive CD8+ T cells lacking CXCR3 (TNR3-). These receptors were obtained from a human donor in good health. Some clones in this sample may be carry-over from other donors' samples.

The chain recombines TRBV5-4 with TRBJ2-7; checking the TCRdb D call of TRBD1 is not possible without DNA. The CDR3 length is 15 residues. The germline CDR1 and CDR2 sequences are SGHNT and YYREEE (reference sequence). The CDR3 region is CASSSIGTGGYEQYF.

The J gene is TRBJ2-3, the V gene TRBV14; the TRBD1 assignment by TCRdb is unverifiable without DNA. Germline V lookup: CDR1 SGHDN, CDR2 FVKESK. The CDR3 totals 16 residues. CDR3 sequence reads: CASSGATGPLTDTQYF.

The chain recombines TRBV28 with TRBJ2-7; TCRdb's D call, TRBD2, is unchecked because there is no DNA. CDR1 and CDR2 from the germline V gene are MDHEN and SYDVKM. CDR3 length: 15 residues. The CDR3 loop reads CASSSPSPREGEQYF. Filled out from reference TRBV28 and TRBJ2-7, the complete variable domain reads DVKVTQSSRYLVKRTGEKVFLECVQDMDHENMFWYRQDPGLGLRLIYFSYDVKMKEKGDIPEGYSVSREKKERFSLILESASTNQTSMYLCASSSPSPREGEQYFGPGTRLTVT.

The gene calls are TRBV10-3 and TRBJ2-1; the TCRdb D gene call, TRBD1, has no DNA to confirm it. This CDR3 is built from 14 residues. Germline V gene data show CDR1 as ENHRY and CDR2 as SYGVKD. CDR3 sequence reads: CATKQDSSYNEQFF.

This chain connects TRBV15 to TRBJ2-3; with no DNA, the TCRdb D assignment of TRBD2 cannot be verified. The germline CDR1 and CDR2 sequences are LNHNV and YYDKDF (reference sequence). The CDR3 loop spans 15 amino acids. CDR3 loop: CATVERGVGTDTQYF.

The rearrangement links TRBV28 to TRBJ2-1; without DNA, the TCRdb call of TRBD2 cannot be checked. The V gene's germline CDR1 is MDHEN and CDR2 SYDVKM. This CDR3 is built from 17 residues. CDR3 sequence reads: CASKGAGTSGAYNEQFF. Full variable domain (rest looked up from reference TRBV28 and TRBJ2-1): DVKVTQSSRYLVKRTGEKVFLECVQDMDHENMFWYRQDPGLGLRLIYFSYDVKMKEKGDIPEGYSVSREKKERFSLILESASTNQTSMYLCASKGAGTSGAYNEQFFGPGTRLTVL.

CDR3 residues: CASSPGQGVNYEQYF. The chain combines TRBV7-9 with TRBJ2-7; TCRdb selects TRBD1, and the lack of DNA leaves this call unchecked. This CDR3 is built from 15 residues. Germline loops: CDR1 SEHNR, CDR2 FQNEAQ (reference sequence).

The chain employs TRBV12-3 or TRBV12-4 and TRBJ1-5. The CDR3 loop spans 13 amino acids. The CDR3 loop is CASSLSVNQPQHF.

This chain links TRBV11-2 with TRBJ2-5; TCRdb's assignment of TRBD1 cannot be checked, as there is no DNA. From germline, CDR1 is SGHAT and CDR2 FQNNGV. This CDR3 has 15 amino acids. The CDR3 sequence: CGSSLGKGPEETQYF.

CDR3 protein: CASSLIGTYEQYF. The gene calls are TRBV5-6 and TRBJ2-7. This CDR3 is 13 amino acids long. The V gene's germline CDR1 is SGHDT and CDR2 YYEEEE.

V usage is TRBV15 and J usage is TRBJ2-1; the TCRdb call, TRBD2, lacks DNA for checking. The germline CDR1 and CDR2 sequences are LNHNV and YYDKDF (reference sequence). The CDR3 runs 15 residues. The CDR3 loop is CATSRTSGAFNEQFF.

The chain uses TRBV28 and TRBJ2-1; TCRdb's D gene call, TRBD2, goes unchecked for lack of DNA. The CDR3 loop spans 18 amino acids. In germline, CDR1 is MDHEN, CDR2 SYDVKM. CDR3 loop: CASSLVSAGGSSYNEQFF.

The chain uses TRBV7-2 and TRBJ2-7. The CDR3 is 13 residues long. Germline V gene data show CDR1 as SGHTA and CDR2 as FQGNSA. The CDR3 sequence: CASTSSATYEQYF.